These 21 T cell receptor beta chains came from one sample sequenced in a study of CD4 T cells in relation to SARS-CoV-2 and coronaviruses. The unexposed donors gave CD4+ T cells in about 2010-2019, prior to COVID-19. After 10 to 11 days of culture, CD4+ T cells were isolated. The table came from immunoSEQ multiplex PCR; TCRdb's copy has only in-frame clones and leaves some out. The sample records some 29,000 clones, 70% to 80% being singletons. These receptors have no known antigen. Input material: CD4+ T cells from PBMCs, cultured in vitro. All receptors derive from a human donor in good health.

The J gene is TRBJ1-5, the V gene TRBV2, with TRBD1 as a possible D gene (5 bases). Trimming shortened V by 6 bases and J by 6 bases, and 15 bases separated the two germline ends. This CDR3 has 14 residues. The V gene's germline CDR1 is SNHLY and CDR2 FYNNEI. This CDR3 reads CASSGAGEGQPQHF. In DNA, the CDR3 is TGTGCCAGCAGCGGGGCAGGAGAAGGTCAGCCCCAGCATTTT.

The V gene is TRBV4-3, the J gene TRBJ1-5; D unclear. V was shortened by 0 bases and J by 7 bases, with 7 bases between the two germline ends. The germline CDR1 and CDR2 sequences are LGHNA and YSLEER. The CDR3 is 13 amino acids. The CDR3 region is CASSQDQRQPQHF. The DNA for the CDR3 is TGCGCCAGCAGCCAAGATCAGCGGCAGCCCCAGCATTTT.

The V and J genes are TRBV5-4 and TRBJ2-7; 10 bases match TRBD2. The trim removed 1 base at V and 7 bases at J, leaving 11 bases unmatched. CDR3 length: 16 residues. Germline V gene sequence: CDR1 SGHNT, CDR2 YYREEE (reference sequence). The CDR3 region is CASSLFTRGLAREQYF. In nucleotides, the CDR3 is TGTGCCAGCAGCTTGTTTACTCGGGGACTAGCGAGGGAGCAGTACTTC.

This chain links TRBV6-2 or TRBV6-3 with TRBJ2-7, with 8 bases identical to TRBD2. CDR1 is MNHEY and CDR2 is SVGEGT in the germline V gene. V lost 1 base, J lost 0 bases, and 2 bases stayed unmatched. This CDR3 has 15 residues. CDR3 loop: CASSYYAGGSYEQYF. CDR3 in DNA: TGTGCCAGCAGTTACTATGCGGGAGGCTCCTACGAGCAGTACTTC.

The CDR3 nucleotides read TGTGCCAGCAGCTGGGACAGGGCCGTTGAAGCTTTCTTT. Translated: CASSWDRAVEAFF. The gene calls are TRBV5-6 and TRBJ1-1; 9 bases agree with TRBD1. CDR1 and CDR2 (germline): SGHDT, YYEEEE. J lost 7 bases, V lost 3 bases, and 4 bases had no gene match. This CDR3 comprises 13 residues.

The chain recombines TRBV5-1 with TRBJ2-5; 7 bases are a match to TRBD1. The CDR3 runs to 15 residues. The ends lost 0 bases at V and 2 bases at J; junction bases unmatched: 4. CDR1 and CDR2 from the germline V gene are SGHRS and YFSETQ. In DNA, the CDR3 is TGCGCCAGCAGCTTGGACAGGGGATGGCAAGAGACCCAGTACTTC. Translation gives CASSLDRGWQETQYF.

This chain links TRBV30 with TRBJ2-5; maybe TRBD2 (6 bases). The CDR3 consists of 12 residues. Trimming stripped 5 bases from V and 5 bases from J, with 12 bases between. Germline CDR1 GTSNPN, CDR2 SVGIG (reference sequence). CDR3 in amino acids: CAWDSGGETQYF. The CDR3 bases are TGTGCCTGGGATAGCGGAGGGGAGACCCAGTACTTC. Full variable domain (outside the CDR3, taken from reference TRBV30 and TRBJ2-5): SQTIHQWPATLVQPVGSPLSLECTVEGTSNPNLYWYRQAAGRGLQLLFYSVGIGQISSEVPQNLSASRPQDRQFILSSKKLLLSDSGFYLCAWDSGGETQYFGPGTRLLVL.

A few counts support this clone. The gene calls are TRBV2 and TRBJ2-3; 8 bases are shared with TRBD2. J lost 5 bases, V lost 3 bases, and 10 bases had no gene match. CDR1 and CDR2 (germline): SNHLY, FYNNEI. The CDR3 sequence is 16 residues long. CDR3 amino acids: CASSDIGGAVVDTQYF. The CDR3 nucleotides are TGTGCCAGCAGTGATATCGGGGGGGCCGTGGTAGATACGCAGTATTTT.

This sequence joins TRBV19 and TRBJ2-7; TRBD1 matches 7 bases. Trimming removed 6 bases from V and 2 bases from J; junction bases left unmatched: 7. This CDR3 has 14 residues. CDR1 is LNHDA and CDR2 is SQIVND in the germline V gene (reference sequence). CDR3 DNA: TGTGCCAGTAGCTCGACAGGGTTCCCCTACGAGCAGTACTTC. Encoded protein: CASSSTGFPYEQYF.

The J gene is TRBJ2-1, the V gene TRBV7-9; 10 bases align to TRBD1. The length of the CDR3 is 16 residues. Germline trimming cut 4 bases from V and 4 bases from J; bases unmatched to any gene: 7. Germline CDR1 reads SEHNR; CDR2 reads FQNEAQ (reference sequence). The DNA for the CDR3 is TGTGCCAGCAGCTCGCTTCGACAGGGGGCTTACAATGAGCAGTTCTTC. Its translation is CASSSLRQGAYNEQFF.

V and J are TRBV6-5 and TRBJ1-2; D remains unclear. The V gene's germline CDR1 is MNHEY and CDR2 SVGAGI. Trimming stripped 4 bases from V and 5 bases from J, with 14 bases between. This CDR3 contains 14 residues. CDR3 residues: CASSSTDTGYGYTF. The CDR3 nucleotides read TGTGCCAGCAGTTCAACCGACACTGGATATGGCTACACCTTC.

The chain has TRBV5-1 and TRBJ2-7; 11 nucleotides align to TRBD2. CDR3 length: 15 amino acids. Germline V lookup: CDR1 SGHRS, CDR2 YFSETQ. V shed 0 bases and J 5 bases; nucleotides not matched to a gene: 4. The CDR3 spells CASSLVLAGGHEQYF. In DNA form, the CDR3 reads TGCGCCAGCAGCTTGGTCCTAGCGGGGGGACACGAGCAGTACTTC.

The chain links TRBV7-2 to TRBJ2-3; TRBD2 agrees at 10 bases. This CDR3 is built from 18 residues. Germline loops: CDR1 SGHTA, CDR2 FQGNSA. V was clipped by 1 base and J by 2 bases; unmatched bases: 9. The CDR3: CASSLVTPAGGPTDTQYF. The CDR3 coding sequence is TGTGCCAGCAGCTTAGTTACGCCAGCGGGAGGGCCCACAGATACGCAGTATTTT.

The CDR3 sequence: CSASALYGYTF. DNA for the CDR3: TGCAGTGCTAGTGCCCTCTATGGCTACACCTTC. The rearrangement joins TRBV20-1 to TRBJ1-2; D unresolved. This CDR3 is built from 11 residues. Germline CDR1 DFQATT, CDR2 SNEGSKA (reference sequence). The V gene lost 3 bases and the J gene lost 4 bases, with 6 bases spanning the gap.

The rearrangement joins TRBV5-1 to TRBJ1-3; 10 nucleotides match TRBD1. This CDR3 spans 15 amino acids. CDR1 is SGHRS, CDR2 YFSETQ, per germline. V lost 4 bases, J lost 3 bases, and 4 bases stayed unmatched. CDR3 coding DNA: TGCGCCAGCAGCGGACAGGGGGGCTATGGAAACACCATATATTTT. Translation gives CASSGQGGYGNTIYF.

V and J are TRBV4-3 and TRBJ1-2; 7 bases agree with TRBD1. Germline V gives CDR1 LGHNA, CDR2 YSLEER. The CDR3 spans 13 residues. Trimming cost V 4 bases and J 7 bases; bases outside gene matches: 6. The CDR3 protein is CASSPQGDRGYTF. The CDR3 coding sequence is TGCGCCAGCAGCCCCCAGGGGGATCGTGGCTACACCTTC.

The chain links TRBV14 to TRBJ2-5; D is uncertain. Looked up from germline, CDR1 is SGHDN and CDR2 is FVKESK. V gave up 2 bases and J gave up 5 bases, with 6 bases separating them. This CDR3 has 12 residues. CDR3 sequence (DNA): TGTGCCAGCAGCCAACTAGGGGAGACCCAGTACTTC. This encodes CASSQLGETQYF.

The rearrangement uses TRBV30 and TRBJ1-1; TRBD1 is a possible D gene (5 bases). The ends were cut back, 0 bases at V and 1 base at J, with 9 bases in the middle. The CDR3 spans 14 residues. The germline V gene encodes CDR1 GTSNPN and CDR2 SVGIG (reference sequence). Here the CDR3 reads CAWSVGHRNTEAFF. For the CDR3, the DNA is TGTGCCTGGAGTGTTGGACACCGGAACACTGAAGCTTTCTTT.

This clone appeared a single time. The rearrangement uses TRBV18 and TRBJ2-3; no definite D call. V gave up 4 bases and J gave up 6 bases, with 14 bases separating them. This CDR3 contains 14 residues. Germline assignment: CDR1 KGHSH and CDR2 LQKENI. CDR3 protein: CASSLADQVDTQYF. CDR3 DNA sequence: TGTGCCAGCTCACTTGCCGACCAGGTGGATACGCAGTATTTT.

This chain connects TRBV3-1 (or the pseudogene TRBV3-2) to TRBJ1-2; tentative D call: TRBD1 (5 bases). The V gene's germline CDR1 is LGHDT and CDR2 YNNKEL (reference sequence). The CDR3 has 18 amino acids. Between the trimmed V and J ends, which lost 0 bases and 8 bases, there was a span of 25 bases. The CDR3 DNA sequence: TGTGCCAGCAGCCAAGATCTGATACGAGGGGCCGGATTTTGGGGCTACACCTTC. This translates into CASSQDLIRGAGFWGYTF.

The chain combines TRBV9 with TRBJ1-1; D ambiguous. The CDR3 consists of 15 residues. Deletions cut 4 bases from V and 0 bases from J, with 13 bases between. The V gene's germline CDR1 is SGDLS and CDR2 YYNGEE. CDR3 loop: CASSSRTDLNTEAFF. CDR3 DNA sequence: TGTGCCAGCAGCTCCCGGACGGACTTGAACACTGAAGCTTTCTTT.